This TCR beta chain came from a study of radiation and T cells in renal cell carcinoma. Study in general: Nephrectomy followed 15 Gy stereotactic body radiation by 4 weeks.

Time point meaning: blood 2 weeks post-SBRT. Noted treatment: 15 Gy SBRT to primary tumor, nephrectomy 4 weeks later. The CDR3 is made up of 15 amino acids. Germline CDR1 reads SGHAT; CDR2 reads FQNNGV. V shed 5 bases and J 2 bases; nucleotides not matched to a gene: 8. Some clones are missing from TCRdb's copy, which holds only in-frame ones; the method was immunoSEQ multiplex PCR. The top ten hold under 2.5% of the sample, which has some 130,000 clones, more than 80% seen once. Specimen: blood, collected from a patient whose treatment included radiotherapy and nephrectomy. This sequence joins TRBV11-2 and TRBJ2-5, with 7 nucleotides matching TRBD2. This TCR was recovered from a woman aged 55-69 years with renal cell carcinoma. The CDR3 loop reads CASSPPASGQETQYF. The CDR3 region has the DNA TGTGCCAGCAGCCCCCCGGCTAGCGGACAAGAGACCCAGTACTTC.